A single sample is the source of the 27 T cell receptor beta chains below, sequenced in a study of T cell clonality in common variable immunodeficiency. Study-wide findings and caveats: In common variable immunodeficiency, TCR beta chains reportedly carried fewer deletions and N-nucleotide insertions.

The data were produced by immunoSEQ multiplex PCR, yet TCRdb's version contains in-frame clones alone and is incomplete. Altogether about 42,000 clones were found in the sample, and no singletons occur. Their cognate antigens are unknown. Sequencing was carried out using peripheral blood mononuclear cells. These TCRs come from a human donor with common variable immunodeficiency.

About this clone: The read falls 3 residues short of the CDR3 end, and the missing part is taken from the germline J gene. The rearrangement joins TRBV18 to TRBJ2-7; 9 bases agree with TRBD1. Germline trimming cut 2 bases from V and 2 bases from J; bases unmatched to any gene: 1. CDR1 and CDR2 (germline): KGHSH, LQKENI. The length of the CDR3 is 14 residues. CDR3 residues: CASSPGQGPYEQYF. The CDR3 DNA, read in part, is TGTGCCAGCTCACCAGGACAGGGGCCCTACGAG.

This clone was detected only a few times. Read sequence stops 3 residues before the CDR3 end, and the germline J gene provides the missing end. The V and J genes are TRBV7-6 and TRBJ1-2, with TRBD1 identical over 7 bases. Germline V gene sequence: CDR1 SGHVS, CDR2 FNYEAQ. The CDR3 length is 13 residues. After removal of 2 bases from V and 4 bases from J, the junction contained 1 base not matched to a gene. CDR3 bases read: TGTGCCAGCAGCTTATCAGGGGGCTATGGC. Translation gives CASSLSGGYG. The entire CDR3 protein is CASSLSGGYGYTF. Combining the CDR3 with reference TRBV7-6 and TRBJ1-2 gives the whole variable domain GAGVSQSPRYKVTKRGQDVALRCDPISGHVSLYWYRQALGQGPEFLTYFNYEAQQDKSGLPNDRFSAERPEGSISTLTIQRTEQRDSAMYRCASSLSGGYGYTFGSGTRLTVV.

Partial CDR3 DNA: TGTGCCAGCAGTGAAGTCCCTCGGCAGGGGGCGTATGGC. Its protein is CASSEVPRQGAYG. The CDR3 reads in full as CASSEVPRQGAYGYTF. The chain links TRBV6-1 to TRBJ1-2, with 8 bases aligning to TRBD1. The read terminates 3 residues ahead of where the CDR3 ends, so the germline J gene completes it. V lost 1 base and J lost 5; bases outside the gene matches: 9. This CDR3 contains 16 residues. Germline V gives CDR1 MNHNS, CDR2 SASEGT.

This clone was recorded many times. The read ends 3 residues before the CDR3 terminus; that terminus is restored from the germline J gene. This rearrangement joins TRBV5-1 to TRBJ1-4; TRBD1 matches at 8 bases. Germline V gene sequence: CDR1 SGHRS, CDR2 YFSETQ. Trimming removed 4 bases from V and 5 bases from J; junction bases left unmatched: 10. The CDR3 covers 16 residues. Incomplete CDR3 DNA: TGCGCCAGCAGCACCGACAGGGGCGGGATCAATGAAAAA. Protein sequence: CASSTDRGGINEK. The full CDR3 sequence reads CASSTDRGGINEKLFF.

This clone has ten or more counts. The read finishes 3 residues shy of the CDR3 end, and the germline J gene is used to complete it. This chain uses TRBV2 with TRBJ2-7, with D possibly matching TRBD1 (6 bases). Per the germline V gene, CDR1 is SNHLY and CDR2 is FYNNEI. The CDR3 length is 13 residues. Trimming removed 4 bases from V and 3 bases from J, with 10 bases in between. CDR3 DNA, as far as it was read: TGTGCCAGCAGTGGTGGGGGCAACTACGAG. Translating gives CASSGGGNYE. The CDR3 in its entirety is CASSGGGNYEQYF.

At least ten counts were recorded for this clone. The read ends 3 residues shy of where the CDR3 ends; the end is completed using the germline J gene. V usage is TRBV6-2 or TRBV6-3 and J usage is TRBJ2-2, with D perhaps matching TRBD1 (5 bases). V was trimmed by 7 bases and J by 4 bases, leaving 13 bases between them. From germline, CDR1 is MNHEY and CDR2 SVGEGT. The length of the CDR3 is 14 residues. The part of the CDR3 DNA that was read is TGTGCCAGCATCAACCCCAGGGTCACCGGGGAG. Its translation: CASINPRVTGE. The whole CDR3 protein is CASINPRVTGELFF.

This clone has more than one count but fewer than ten. The sequenced fragment ends 3 residues before the CDR3 boundary, so the rest is inferred from the germline J gene. This rearrangement joins TRBV7-2 to TRBJ1-1; D may be TRBD1 (5 bases). The CDR3 runs 15 residues. V lost 1 base, J lost 4 bases, and 13 bases lay in between. CDR1 is SGHTA, CDR2 FQGNSA, per germline. CDR3 DNA, as far as it was read: TGTGCCAGCAGCTTAGTTGCAGGGTATTTCACTGAA. The encoded protein is CASSLVAGYFTE. The whole CDR3 protein is CASSLVAGYFTEAFF.

This clone was picked up many times. The observed sequence ends 3 residues before the CDR3 terminus, with the missing tail filled in from the germline J gene. This sequence joins TRBV5-1 and TRBJ1-5; D perhaps matches TRBD1 (5 bases). Trimming took off 0 bases at V and 4 bases at J, with 8 bases between the two ends. The CDR3 is made up of 14 amino acids. The V gene's germline CDR1 is SGHRS and CDR2 YFSETQ. The DNA read from the CDR3 is TGCGCCAGCAGCTTGGATGGGGGGAATCAGCCC. Amino acid sequence: CASSLDGGNQP. The whole CDR3 protein is CASSLDGGNQPQHF.

This clone was seen a few times. The CDR3 goes on 3 residues after the read ends, and that part is filled in from the germline J gene. The chain is built from TRBV19 and TRBJ2-1, with a tentative D call TRBD2 (5 bases). CDR1 LNHDA and CDR2 SQIVND come from the germline V gene (reference sequence). V lost 6 bases, J lost 2 bases, and 14 bases lay in between. The CDR3 consists of 15 residues. The covered CDR3 bases are TGTGCCAGTAGCCCGATAACCGGGGCCTACAATGAG. Translating it yields CASSPITGAYNE. The full CDR3 protein is CASSPITGAYNEQFF.

This clone was seen at least ten times. The CDR3 end is not reached by the read, which stops 3 residues before it; the germline J gene fills it in. This chain uses TRBV7-9 with TRBJ2-1; no clear D gene. Trimming took 3 bases from V and 7 from J, leaving 13 bases between them. CDR1 SEHNR and CDR2 FQNEAQ come from the germline V gene (reference sequence). The CDR3 runs to 14 residues. This CDR3 reads CASSFGLSVNEQFF. The covered CDR3 bases are TGTGCCAGCAGCTTTGGGCTGTCCGTTAATGAG.

This clone has at least ten counts. One end of the junction varies from germline; a read error may be responsible. The read stops 3 residues short of the end of the CDR3; the missing end is completed from the germline J gene. This chain joins TRBV30 and TRBJ1-3; D is undetermined. CDR1 and CDR2 from the germline V gene are GTSNPN and SVGIG (reference sequence). The CDR3 sequence is 14 residues long. The part of the CDR3 DNA that was read is TGTGCCCGGAGTACGGGTCTCGCTGGAAACACC. Its translation is CARSTGLAGNT. The whole CDR3 region reads CARSTGLAGNTIYF.

Remarks on this clone: Coverage ceases 3 residues before the CDR3 finishes, and the germline J gene fills in the end. The rearrangement links TRBV18 to TRBJ2-5; TRBD2 matches at 7 bases. The J segment lost 1 base and the V segment lost 0 bases, leaving 2 bases of the junction unmatched. Per germline, CDR1 KGHSH and CDR2 LQKENI. The length of the CDR3 is 15 residues. CDR3 amino acids: CASSPPWGGQETQYF. The covered CDR3 bases are TGTGCCAGCTCACCACCGTGGGGGGGCCAAGAGACC.

This clone was counted many times. The sequence runs out 3 residues before the end of the CDR3; the remainder is reconstructed from the germline J gene. The chain combines TRBV30 with TRBJ1-4; D not certain. The CDR3 runs 12 residues. Trimming pared 2 bases from V and 3 bases from J, leaving 4 bases between. The germline CDR1 and CDR2 sequences are GTSNPN and SVGIG (reference sequence). The DNA read from the CDR3 is TGTGCCTGGAGTAGGTCTAATGAAAAA. Translated, it gives CAWSRSNEK. The full CDR3 reads CAWSRSNEKLFF.

This clone was observed many times. CDR3 in amino acids: CAWSVLGNQPQHF. CDR3 DNA (partial): TGTGCCTGGAGTGTCTTAGGCAATCAGCCC. This chain connects TRBV30 to TRBJ1-5; D call uncertain. The observed sequence ends 3 residues before the CDR3 terminus, with the missing tail filled in from the germline J gene. Trimming pared 0 bases from V and 2 bases from J, leaving 5 bases between. The CDR3 contains 13 residues. The germline V gene encodes CDR1 GTSNPN and CDR2 SVGIG (reference sequence).

There are many counts of this clone. The DNA ends 3 residues before the CDR3 does, and the rest of the CDR3 is filled in from the germline J gene. This chain joins TRBV29-1 and TRBJ1-1; D remains ambiguous. The germline CDR1 and CDR2 sequences are SQVTM and ANQGSEA. This CDR3 has 11 amino acids. Trimming stripped 6 bases from V and 0 bases from J, with 5 bases between. The covered CDR3 bases are TGCAGCGTGGGCTTGAACACTGAA. This sequence encodes CSVGLNTE. The whole CDR3 sequence reads CSVGLNTEAFF. The full variable domain, rest sourced from reference TRBV29-1 and TRBJ1-1, is SAVISQKPSRDICQRGTSLTIQCQVDSQVTMMFWYRQQPGQSLTLIATANQGSEATYESGFVIDKFPISRPNLTFSTLTVSNMSPEDSSIYLCSVGLNTEAFFGQGTRLTVV.

Comment on this clone: Read sequence stops 3 residues before the CDR3 end, and the germline J gene provides the missing end. The rearrangement links TRBV2 to TRBJ2-7; 8 nucleotides align to TRBD2. From germline, CDR1 is SNHLY and CDR2 FYNNEI. This CDR3 has 13 residues. The junction had 7 bases not matched to a gene; V was cut back by 9 bases and J by 3 bases. This CDR3 is CASTSGESYEQYF. CDR3 DNA (partial): TGTGCCAGTACTAGCGGAGAGAGCTACGAG.

This clone has more than one count but fewer than ten. The missing CDR3 end, 3 residues past where the read stops, is filled in from the germline J gene. The chain carries TRBV11-2 and TRBJ2-7; 9 bases are a match to TRBD1. V shed 4 bases, J shed 5 bases, and the junction held 0 bases outside the gene matches. Germline V gene lookup returns CDR1 SGHAT and CDR2 FQNNGV. There are 12 residues in the CDR3. This CDR3 reads CASSWTGDEQYF. CDR3 DNA, as far as it was read: TGTGCCAGCAGCTGGACAGGGGACGAG.

In this sample, this clone turned up many times. Read sequence stops 3 residues before the CDR3 end, and the germline J gene provides the missing end. J is TRBJ1-3 and V is TRBV11-2, with D hard to call. This CDR3 is 14 amino acids long. The germline CDR1 and CDR2 sequences are SGHAT and FQNNGV. The V end was cut by 7 bases, the J end by 1 base, with 11 bases between. Incomplete CDR3 DNA: TGTGCCAGCACATTAGTACAGTCTGGAAACACC. Translation: CASTLVQSGNT. The whole CDR3 sequence is CASTLVQSGNTIYF.

Remarks on this clone: The read terminates 3 residues ahead of where the CDR3 ends, so the germline J gene completes it. The J gene is TRBJ1-6, the V gene TRBV5-1, with a possible D match to TRBD1 (5 bases). CDR1 and CDR2 from the germline V gene are SGHRS and YFSETQ. Trimming removed 4 bases from V and 8 bases from J, with 13 bases in between. The CDR3 totals 14 residues. The CDR3: CASSPPAGDSPLHF. The DNA read from the CDR3 is TGCGCCAGCAGCCCTCCTGCGGGGGATTCACCC. Full variable domain (rest looked up from reference TRBV5-1 and TRBJ1-6): KAGVTQTPRYLIKTRGQQVTLSCSPISGHRSVSWYQQTPGQGLQFLFEYFSETQRNKGNFPGRFSGRQFSNSRSEMNVSTLELGDSALYLCASSPPAGDSPLHFGNGTRLTVT.

This clone turned up a few times. The read gets to within 3 residues of the CDR3 end, and the germline J gene fills in the rest. This chain connects TRBV5-3 to TRBJ1-1; TRBD1 agrees at 7 bases. TRBV5-3 is identified as an open reading frame with a role that is uncertain. Trimming removed 4 bases from V and 0 bases from J; junction bases left unmatched: 9. This CDR3 is 16 amino acids long. The sequenced CDR3 bases are TGTGCCAGAAGCCTCTCAGGGGGAGGGATGAACACTGAA. As protein: CARSLSGGGMNTE. The complete CDR3 protein is CARSLSGGGMNTEAFF.

This clone has a count of ten or more. Read coverage stops 3 residues before the CDR3 terminus; the germline J gene supplies the remainder. The chain has TRBV12-3 or TRBV12-4 and TRBJ2-1; TRBD2 aligns across 10 bases. V was clipped by 5 bases and J by 6 bases; unmatched bases: 7. The length of the CDR3 is 15 residues. The CDR3 reads CASSPTSGVGNEQFF. The CDR3 bases that were read are TGTGCCAGCAGTCCTACTAGCGGGGTAGGCAATGAG.

This clone was detected ten times or more. The read gets to within 3 residues of the CDR3 end, and the germline J gene fills in the rest. V usage is TRBV20-1 and J usage is TRBJ1-1; 9 nucleotides align to TRBD1. Germline V gene sequence: CDR1 DFQATT, CDR2 SNEGSKA (reference sequence). With V trimmed by 6 bases and J by 3 bases, 5 bases remained unmatched. CDR3 size: 13 residues. The CDR3 loop reads CSASQGAYTEAFF. The sequenced part of the CDR3 DNA is TGCAGTGCCTCACAGGGGGCATACACTGAA.

This clone occurred many times. The read ends 3 residues shy of where the CDR3 ends; the end is completed using the germline J gene. This chain uses TRBV20-1 with TRBJ2-5; 8 bases are shared with TRBD2. Losses at the gene ends were 7 bases for V and 5 bases for J; bases not matched to a gene: 9. The CDR3 runs to 13 residues. Germline-derived CDR1 and CDR2 are DFQATT and SNEGSKA (reference sequence). The CDR3 sequence is CSVQDREGETQYF. The part of the CDR3 DNA that was read is TGCAGTGTCCAAGACCGGGAGGGGGAGACC.

This clone was picked up many times. The sequenced fragment ends 3 residues before the CDR3 boundary, so the rest is inferred from the germline J gene. The rearrangement links TRBV18 to TRBJ1-3; unclear D gene. The V gene lost 2 bases and the J gene lost 0 bases, with 14 bases spanning the gap. The CDR3 is 17 residues long. In germline, CDR1 is KGHSH, CDR2 LQKENI. Here the CDR3 reads CASSPVGQENSGNTIYF. Partial CDR3 DNA: TGTGCCAGCTCACCAGTTGGTCAGGAGAACTCTGGAAACACC.

This clone has only a few counts. Coverage ceases 3 residues before the CDR3 finishes, and the germline J gene fills in the end. This chain connects TRBV6-2 or TRBV6-3 to TRBJ2-1; 9 bases map to TRBD1. CDR1 MNHEY and CDR2 SVGEGT come from the germline V gene. The CDR3 consists of 13 residues. V trimming: 4 bases; J trimming: 7 bases; junction bases outside the gene matches: 2. The sequenced CDR3 bases are TGTGCCAGCAGTTGGACAGGGGTGAATGAG. Translating gives CASSWTGVNE. The entire CDR3 protein is CASSWTGVNEQFF.

This clone was seen a handful of times. The read falls 3 residues short of the CDR3 end, and the missing part is taken from the germline J gene. The chain couples TRBV19 to TRBJ1-2, with 8 bases lining up with TRBD1. CDR1 is LNHDA and CDR2 is SQIVND in the germline V gene (reference sequence). The CDR3 runs to 13 residues. Trimming took 9 bases from V and 4 from J; bases not matched to a gene: 7. The CDR3 here is CASRRTGPYGYTF. The part of the CDR3 DNA that was read is TGTGCCAGCCGCAGGACAGGGCCCTATGGC.

On this clone: The CDR3 end lies 3 residues beyond the end of the read and is filled in from the germline J gene. The chain joins TRBV2 to TRBJ2-5; a possible D gene is TRBD1 (6 bases). CDR3 size: 14 residues. Trimming pared 2 bases from V and 4 bases from J, leaving 11 bases between. The germline V gene has CDR1 SNHLY and CDR2 FYNNEI. CDR3 bases read: TGTGCCAGCAGTGAAACAGGGTTCGGAGAGACC. This sequence encodes CASSETGFGET. The whole CDR3 reads CASSETGFGETQYF. The full variable domain, its missing parts supplied by reference TRBV2 and TRBJ2-5, is EPEVTQTPSHQVTQMGQEVILRCVPISNHLYFYWYRQILGQKVEFLVSFYNNEISEKSEIFDDQFSVERPDGSNFTLKIRSTKLEDSAMYFCASSETGFGETQYFGPGTRLLVL.